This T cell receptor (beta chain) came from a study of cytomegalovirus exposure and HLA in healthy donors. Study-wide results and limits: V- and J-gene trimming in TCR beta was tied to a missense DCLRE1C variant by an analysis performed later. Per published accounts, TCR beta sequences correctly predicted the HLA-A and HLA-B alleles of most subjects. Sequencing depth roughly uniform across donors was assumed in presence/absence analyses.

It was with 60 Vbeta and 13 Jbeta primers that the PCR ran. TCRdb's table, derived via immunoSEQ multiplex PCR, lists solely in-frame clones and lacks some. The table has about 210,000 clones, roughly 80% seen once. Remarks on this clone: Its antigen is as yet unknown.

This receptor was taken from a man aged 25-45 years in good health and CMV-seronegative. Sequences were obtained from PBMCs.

CDR3 residues: CAIFFGGGKETQYF. In nucleotides, the CDR3 is TGTGCCATCTTTTTCGGGGGGGGGAAAGAGACCCAGTACTTC. The V and J genes are TRBV6-1 and TRBJ2-5; 8 positions match TRBD2. There are 14 residues in the CDR3. Looked up from germline, CDR1 is MNHNS and CDR2 is SASEGT. Trimming took 10 bases from V and 3 from J; bases not matched to a gene: 10.